This record looks at one T cell receptor (beta chain) sequence and its context. Its antigen is undetermined. While unrecorded immune exposures were likely, the donors were nominally healthy when sampled. The sample belongs to a study of cytomegalovirus exposure and HLA in healthy donors. Study-wide findings and caveats: From TCR beta sequences, most subjects' HLA-A and HLA-B alleles were reportedly predicted accurately. A cluster of highly shared sequence variants was likely a sequencing artifact.

With 4 bases removed from V and 3 bases from J, the gap between germline ends came to 10 bases. This CDR3 has 13 residues. The germline V gene encodes CDR1 GTSNPN and CDR2 SVGIG (reference sequence). The PCR contained 60 Vbeta and 13 Jbeta primers. Sequencing was performed with immunoSEQ multiplex PCR; in TCRdb, only in-frame clones are kept and a portion is missing. The sample contains 120,000 or so clones, 70% to 80% of which appear only once. The rearrangement uses TRBV30 and TRBJ1-5; D possibly corresponds to TRBD1 (5 bases). This clonotype originated in a woman aged 50 to 65 in good health and CMV-seropositive. The material sequenced was PBMCs. The CDR3 loop reads CAWNLGANQPQHF. For the CDR3, the DNA is TGTGCCTGGAACCTAGGGGCCAATCAGCCCCAGCATTTT.